These 10 T cell receptor beta chains share one sample of origin, sequenced in a study of T cells in Graves' hyperthyroidism and ophthalmopathy. Amplified TCR beta CDR3 regions derived from RNA transcripts. The HTBI primer set was used in a first-round RT-PCR of the TCR CDR3. TCRdb called the multiplex PCR reads again in MiXCR, with one record for every CDR3 protein. Among roughly 640,000 distinct CDR3 sequences listed, about a sixth were seen once. The sample taken for sequencing was blood. Receptors originate from a woman in her thirties or forties with Graves' ophthalmopathy.

This chain uses TRBV7-6 with TRBJ1-1, with 7 bases fitting TRBD1. The germline V gene has CDR1 SGHVS and CDR2 FNYEAQ. With V trimmed by 4 bases and J by 11 bases, 10 bases remained unmatched. The CDR3 consists of 13 residues. The CDR3 nucleotides read TGTGCCAGCAGCTCCGGGACAGATCTCCAGGCTTTCTTT. It yields the protein CASSSGTDLQAFF.

This clonotype was picked up many times. The gene calls are TRBV7-8 and TRBJ2-7; D is uncertain. The V gene lost 5 bases and the J gene lost 4 bases, with 9 bases spanning the gap. The CDR3 has 12 residues. Germline CDR1 and CDR2: SGHVS and FQNEAQ. This CDR3 reads CASSPYGYEQYF. The CDR3 nucleotides read TGTGCCAGCAGCCCCTACGGATACGAGCAGTACTTC.

This clonotype was observed at least ten times. The CDR3 is CASSEAEFEGYQPQHF. The CDR3 nucleotides read TGTGCCAGCAGTGAAGCGGAATTTGAGGGGTATCAGCCCCAGCATTTT. This rearrangement joins TRBV6-1 to TRBJ1-5; TRBD1 is a possible D gene (5 bases). This CDR3 comprises 16 residues. Germline lookup yields CDR1 MNHNS and CDR2 SASEGT. The germline V and J ends were trimmed by 0 bases and 5 bases, with 14 bases remaining between them.

The chain joins TRBV7-9 to TRBJ1-3, with D possibly being TRBD1 (5 bases). V lost 5 bases and J 3 bases, leaving 17 bases between the germline ends. The CDR3 totals 16 residues. Germline V gene sequence: CDR1 SEHNR, CDR2 FQNEAQ (reference sequence). The CDR3 nucleotides read TGTGCCAGCAGCCGCTGGTTAGGGACGATTGGAAACACCATATATTTT. Its protein product is CASSRWLGTIGNTIYF.

This clonotype was detected only once. This sequence joins TRBV27 and TRBJ2-2, with 9 bases lining up with TRBD1. Germline V CDR1 and CDR2: MNHEY, SMNVEV (reference sequence). The CDR3 spans 14 residues. Trimming took 6 bases from V and 7 from J; bases not matched to a gene: 6. CDR3 sequence: CASSRDRENGELFF. CDR3 in DNA: TGTGCCAGCAGCCGGGACAGGGAAAACGGGGAGCTGTTTTTT.

This chain joins TRBV7-9 and TRBJ2-1, with 10 bases that match TRBD1. V was pared by 0 bases and J by 4 bases, with 12 bases of the junction left unmatched. Germline V gene lookup returns CDR1 SEHNR and CDR2 FQNEAQ (reference sequence). This CDR3 is 19 amino acids long. CDR3 sequence (DNA): TGTGCCAGCAGCTTAGCGGGCATGGCCTGGGACAGGGGTTACAATGAGCAGTTCTTC. It translates to CASSLAGMAWDRGYNEQFF.

This clonotype was seen many times. The gene calls are TRBV12-3 or TRBV12-4 and TRBJ2-7, with TRBD1 as a possible D gene (5 bases). V lost 4 bases, J lost 8 bases, and 15 bases lay in between. The CDR3 is 13 residues long. The CDR3: CASSSIGELKQYF. The CDR3 nucleotides are TGTGCCAGCAGTTCCATAGGGGAACTAAAGCAGTACTTC.

This clonotype was seen ten or more times. The chain links TRBV6-1 to TRBJ2-1; 7 bases map to TRBD2. The CDR3 is 15 amino acids. Germline V lookup: CDR1 MNHNS, CDR2 SASEGT. The ends lost 6 bases at V and 3 bases at J; junction bases unmatched: 8. CDR3 loop: CASSNSGTNYNEQFF. The CDR3 nucleotides are TGTGCCAGCAGCAACAGCGGGACGAACTACAATGAGCAGTTCTTC.

The chain recombines TRBV29-1 with TRBJ2-1, with 9 bases lining up with TRBD2. The V and J ends lost 7 bases and 1 base, in that order; junction bases with no gene match: 8. There are 15 residues in the CDR3. Germline V gene data show CDR1 as SQVTM and CDR2 as ANQGSEA. The CDR3 is CSGTFAGGSYNEQFF. In nucleotides, the CDR3 is TGCAGCGGAACCTTCGCGGGGGGGTCCTACAATGAGCAGTTCTTC.

This sequence joins TRBV19 and TRBJ2-3, with 8 bases lining up with TRBD2. CDR1 and CDR2 from the germline V gene are LNHDA and SQIVND (reference sequence). After removal of 2 bases from V and 7 bases from J, the junction contained 2 bases not matched to a gene. The CDR3 length is 13 residues. CDR3 sequence reads: CASSIRTSHTQYF. The CDR3 coding sequence is TGTGCCAGTAGTATAAGGACTAGCCATACGCAGTATTTT.